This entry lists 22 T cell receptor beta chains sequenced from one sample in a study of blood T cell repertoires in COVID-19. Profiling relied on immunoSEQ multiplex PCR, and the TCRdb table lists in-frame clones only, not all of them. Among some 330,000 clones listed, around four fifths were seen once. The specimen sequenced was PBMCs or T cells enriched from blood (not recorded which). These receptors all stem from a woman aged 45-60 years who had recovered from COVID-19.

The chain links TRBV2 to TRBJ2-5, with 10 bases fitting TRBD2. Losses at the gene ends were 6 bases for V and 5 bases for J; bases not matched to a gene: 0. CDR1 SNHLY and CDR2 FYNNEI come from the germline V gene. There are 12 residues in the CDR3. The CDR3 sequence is CASRGLAETQYF. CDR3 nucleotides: TGTGCCAGCAGGGGACTAGCGGAGACCCAGTACTTC.

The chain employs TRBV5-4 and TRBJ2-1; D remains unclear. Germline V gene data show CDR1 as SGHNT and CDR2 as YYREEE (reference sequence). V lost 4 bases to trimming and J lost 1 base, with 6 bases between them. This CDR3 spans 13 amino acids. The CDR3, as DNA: TGTGCCAGCAGCCGTCAGTCCTACAATGAGCAGTTCTTC. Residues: CASSRQSYNEQFF. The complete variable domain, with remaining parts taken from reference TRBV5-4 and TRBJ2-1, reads ETGVTQSPTHLIKTRGQQVTLRCSSQSGHNTVSWYQQALGQGPQFIFQYYREEENGRGNFPPRFSGLQFPNYSSELNVNALELDDSALYLCASSRQSYNEQFFGPGTRLTVL.

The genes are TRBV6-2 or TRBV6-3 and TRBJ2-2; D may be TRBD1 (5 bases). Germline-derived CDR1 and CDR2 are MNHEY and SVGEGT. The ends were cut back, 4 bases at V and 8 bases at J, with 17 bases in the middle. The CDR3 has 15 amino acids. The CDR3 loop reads CASSSLQGGTGELFF. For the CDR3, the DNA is TGTGCCAGCAGTTCGTTGCAGGGCGGTACGGGGGAGCTGTTTTTT.

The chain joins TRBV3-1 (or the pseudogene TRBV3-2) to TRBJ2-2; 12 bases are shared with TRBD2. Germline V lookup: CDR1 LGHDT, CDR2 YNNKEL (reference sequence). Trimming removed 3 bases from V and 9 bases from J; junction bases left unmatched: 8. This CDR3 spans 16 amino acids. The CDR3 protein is CASSHTSGGRYRELFF. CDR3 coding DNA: TGTGCCAGCAGCCATACTAGCGGGGGGCGTTACCGGGAGCTGTTTTTT.

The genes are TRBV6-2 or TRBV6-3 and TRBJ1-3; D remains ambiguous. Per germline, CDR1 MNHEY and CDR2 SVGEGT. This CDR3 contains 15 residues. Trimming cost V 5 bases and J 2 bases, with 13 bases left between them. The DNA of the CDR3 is TGTGCCAGCAGTCGCCAGCGGAGGACTGGAAACACCATATATTTT. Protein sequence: CASSRQRRTGNTIYF.

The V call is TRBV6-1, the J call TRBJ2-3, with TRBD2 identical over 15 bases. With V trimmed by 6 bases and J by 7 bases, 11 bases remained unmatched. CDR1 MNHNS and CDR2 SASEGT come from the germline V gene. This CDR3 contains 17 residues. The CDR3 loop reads CASRELLGLAGGNTQYF. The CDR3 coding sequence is TGTGCCAGCAGGGAACTACTAGGACTAGCGGGAGGGAATACGCAGTATTTT.

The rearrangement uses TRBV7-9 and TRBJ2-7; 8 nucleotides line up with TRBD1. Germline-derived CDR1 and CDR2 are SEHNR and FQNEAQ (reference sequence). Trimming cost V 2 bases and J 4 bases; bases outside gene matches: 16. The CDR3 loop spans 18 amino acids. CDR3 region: CASSLFRTSDRGAYEQYF. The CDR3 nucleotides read TGTGCCAGCAGCTTATTCCGCACGTCTGACAGGGGTGCGTACGAGCAGTACTTC.

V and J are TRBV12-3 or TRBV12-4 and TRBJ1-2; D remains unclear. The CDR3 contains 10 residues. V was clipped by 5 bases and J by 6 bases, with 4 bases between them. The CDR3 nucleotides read TGTGCCAGCAGTCCAAATGGCTACACCTTC. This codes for CASSPNGYTF.

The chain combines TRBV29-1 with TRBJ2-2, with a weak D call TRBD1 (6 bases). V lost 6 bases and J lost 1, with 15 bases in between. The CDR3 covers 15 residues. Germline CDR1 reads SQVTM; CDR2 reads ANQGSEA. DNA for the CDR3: TGCAGCGTCCAAGGGTTAGGGGGGAACACCGGGGAGCTGTTTTTT. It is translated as CSVQGLGGNTGELFF.

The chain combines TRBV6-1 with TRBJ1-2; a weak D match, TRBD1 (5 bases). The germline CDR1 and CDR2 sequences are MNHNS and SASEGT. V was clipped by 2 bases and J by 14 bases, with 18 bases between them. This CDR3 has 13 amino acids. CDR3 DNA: TGTGCCAGCAGTGAAAGGATGGGGGAGGTTCAAACCTTC. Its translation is CASSERMGEVQTF.

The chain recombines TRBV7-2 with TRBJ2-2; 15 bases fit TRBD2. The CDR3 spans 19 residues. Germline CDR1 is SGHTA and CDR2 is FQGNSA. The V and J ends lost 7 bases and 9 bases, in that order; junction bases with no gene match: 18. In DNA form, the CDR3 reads TGTGCCAGCAAACCTCCGGGACTAGCGGGGGGTCAATTTTTCCGGGAGCTGTTTTTT. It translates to CASKPPGLAGGQFFRELFF.

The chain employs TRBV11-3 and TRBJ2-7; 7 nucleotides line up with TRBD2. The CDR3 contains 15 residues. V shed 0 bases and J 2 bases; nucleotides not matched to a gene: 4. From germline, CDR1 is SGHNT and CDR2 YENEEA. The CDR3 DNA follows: TGTGCCAGCAGCTTAGACGGGGGGAAACCCTACGAGCAGTACTTC. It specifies CASSLDGGKPYEQYF.

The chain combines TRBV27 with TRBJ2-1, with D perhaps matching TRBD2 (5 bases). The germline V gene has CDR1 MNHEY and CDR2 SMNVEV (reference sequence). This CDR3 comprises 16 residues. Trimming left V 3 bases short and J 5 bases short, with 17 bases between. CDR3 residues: CASSFLAGTLDNEQFF. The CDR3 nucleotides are TGTGCCAGCAGTTTCCTGGCGGGTACGCTTGACAATGAGCAGTTCTTC.

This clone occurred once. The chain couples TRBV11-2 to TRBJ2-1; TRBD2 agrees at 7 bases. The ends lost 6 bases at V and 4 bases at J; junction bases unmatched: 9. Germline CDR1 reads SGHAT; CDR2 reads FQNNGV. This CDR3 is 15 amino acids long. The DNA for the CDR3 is TGTGCCAGCAGTCCCTCGGGGGGAGCATACAATGAGCAGTTCTTC. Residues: CASSPSGGAYNEQFF.

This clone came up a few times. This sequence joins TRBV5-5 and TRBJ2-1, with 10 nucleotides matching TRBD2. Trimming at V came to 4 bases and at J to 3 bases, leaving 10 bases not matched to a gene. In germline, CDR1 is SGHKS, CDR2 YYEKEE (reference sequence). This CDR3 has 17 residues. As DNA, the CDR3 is TGTGCCAGCAGCCCCGTTACTAGCGGGACCCACTACAATGAGCAGTTCTTC. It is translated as CASSPVTSGTHYNEQFF.

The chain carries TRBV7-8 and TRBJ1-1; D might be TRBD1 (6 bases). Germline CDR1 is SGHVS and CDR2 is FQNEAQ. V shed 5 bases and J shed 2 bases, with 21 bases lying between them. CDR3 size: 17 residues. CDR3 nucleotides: TGTGCCAGCAGCCCCACCAGGGTCAGGGGCCTTAACACTGAAGCTTTCTTT. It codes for CASSPTRVRGLNTEAFF.

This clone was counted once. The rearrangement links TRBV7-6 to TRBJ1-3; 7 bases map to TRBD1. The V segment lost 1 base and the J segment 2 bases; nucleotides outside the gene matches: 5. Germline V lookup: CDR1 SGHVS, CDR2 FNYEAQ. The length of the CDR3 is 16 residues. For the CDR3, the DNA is TGTGCCAGCAGCTTAGGACAGGGCCTCGCTGGAAACACCATATATTTT. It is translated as CASSLGQGLAGNTIYF.

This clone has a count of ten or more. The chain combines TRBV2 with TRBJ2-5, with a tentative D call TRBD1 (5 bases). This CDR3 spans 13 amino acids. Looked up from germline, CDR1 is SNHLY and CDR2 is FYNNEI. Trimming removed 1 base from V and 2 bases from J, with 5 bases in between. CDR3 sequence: CASSEGQQETQYF. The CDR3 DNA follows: TGTGCCAGCAGTGAAGGACAGCAAGAGACCCAGTACTTC.

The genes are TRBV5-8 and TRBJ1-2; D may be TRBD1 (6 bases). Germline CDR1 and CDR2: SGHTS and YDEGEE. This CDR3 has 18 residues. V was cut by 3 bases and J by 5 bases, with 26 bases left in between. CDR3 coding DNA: TGTGCCAGCAGCTCCCTATGGACAGCCTCAAAGAAACGTTATGGCTACACCTTC. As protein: CASSSLWTASKKRYGYTF. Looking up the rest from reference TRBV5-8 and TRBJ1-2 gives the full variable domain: EAGVTQSPTHLIKTRGQQATLRCSPISGHTSVYWYQQALGLGLQFLLWYDEGEERNRGNFPPRFSGRQFPNYSSELNVNALELEDSALYLCASSSLWTASKKRYGYTFGSGTRLTVV.

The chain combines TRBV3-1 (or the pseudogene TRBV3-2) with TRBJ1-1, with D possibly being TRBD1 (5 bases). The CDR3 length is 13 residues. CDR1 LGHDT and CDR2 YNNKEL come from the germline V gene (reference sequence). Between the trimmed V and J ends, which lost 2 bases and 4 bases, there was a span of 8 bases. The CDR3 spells CASSQRGGTEAFF. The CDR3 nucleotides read TGTGCCAGCAGCCAACGGGGGGGCACTGAAGCTTTCTTT.

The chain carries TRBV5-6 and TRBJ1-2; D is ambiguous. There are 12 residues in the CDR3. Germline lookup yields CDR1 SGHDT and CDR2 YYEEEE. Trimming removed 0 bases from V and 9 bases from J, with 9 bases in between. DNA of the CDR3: TGTGCCAGCAGCTTGGACAGCTTCAGCTACACCTTC. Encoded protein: CASSLDSFSYTF.

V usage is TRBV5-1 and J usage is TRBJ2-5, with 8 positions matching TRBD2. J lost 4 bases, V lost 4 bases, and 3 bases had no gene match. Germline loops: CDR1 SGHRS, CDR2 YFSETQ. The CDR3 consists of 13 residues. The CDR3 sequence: CASSPGGRETQYF. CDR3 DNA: TGCGCCAGCAGCCCGGGGGGGAGAGAGACCCAGTACTTC.